A single sample is the source of the 10 T cell receptor beta chains below, sequenced in a study of blood T cells in healthy people across ages. Alongside a J-beta primer mix, a sample-barcoded 5' primer served in a second PCR lasting roughly 7 to 12 cycles. MiXCR, run by TCRdb on the 5' RACE reads, gives a single entry per CDR3 protein. The data contain some 940,000 distinct CDR3 sequences, 25% to 35% of them singletons. These data are also associated with another study on T cells of mothers and their children.

Sequenced input: blood. These receptors all come from a woman aged 35 to 49 in good health.

The chain uses TRBV20-1 and TRBJ2-3, with a possible D match to TRBD1 (6 bases). The CDR3 is 12 residues long. Germline CDR1 is DFQATT and CDR2 is SNEGSKA (reference sequence). Deletions cut 0 bases from V and 8 bases from J, with 9 bases between. CDR3 residues: CSARDRGSTQYF. CDR3 sequence (DNA): TGCAGTGCTAGAGACAGGGGTAGTACGCAGTATTTT.

V is TRBV20-1 and J is TRBJ1-5; D ambiguous. This CDR3 has 13 residues. Per the germline V gene, CDR1 is DFQATT and CDR2 is SNEGSKA (reference sequence). V was cut by 3 bases and J by 5 bases, with 11 bases left in between. This CDR3 is CSARRELYQPQHF. In nucleotides, the CDR3 is TGCAGTGCTAGGCGGGAGTTATATCAGCCCCAGCATTTT.

This clonotype was counted ten times or more. V usage is TRBV28 and J usage is TRBJ2-7; 10 bases align to TRBD2. The germline V gene has CDR1 MDHEN and CDR2 SYDVKM. The J segment lost 7 bases and the V segment lost 6 bases, leaving 15 bases of the junction unmatched. CDR3 length: 16 residues. In nucleotides, the CDR3 is TGTGCCAGCAGAACTGCGGGACTAGCGTCCAATTGGGAGCAGTACTTC. Protein sequence: CASRTAGLASNWEQYF.

The chain employs TRBV7-9 and TRBJ1-1; D unresolved. The ends were cut back, 3 bases at V and 5 bases at J, with 13 bases in the middle. CDR3 length: 14 residues. The germline CDR1 and CDR2 sequences are SEHNR and FQNEAQ (reference sequence). CDR3 nucleotides: TGTGCCAGCAGCTTCCGACGAGAAGGAACTGAAGCTTTCTTT. This gives the protein CASSFRREGTEAFF.

A remark on this clonotype: A single base separates this from a much larger clone, so it may be a read error. This chain links TRBV20-1 with TRBJ2-7, with 12 bases aligning to TRBD1. The V and J ends lost 1 base and 5 bases, in that order; junction bases with no gene match: 12. The CDR3 consists of 17 residues. The germline gives CDR1 DFQATT, CDR2 SNEGSKA (reference sequence). For the CDR3, the DNA is TGCAGTGCTAGAGTCCCGTTCTCCGGGACAGGGGGCAACGAGCAGTACTTC. Residues: CSARVPFSGTGGNEQYF.

This clonotype was counted at least ten times. The CDR3 sequence is CASRDSRSETDTQYF. In DNA, the CDR3 is TGTGCCAGCAGGGATAGTAGGAGTGAAACAGATACGCAGTATTTT. The rearrangement links TRBV6-4 to TRBJ2-3; D call uncertain. CDR3 length: 15 amino acids. The germline CDR1 and CDR2 sequences are MRHNA and SNTAGT. V lost 6 bases and J 3 bases, leaving 16 bases between the germline ends.

Remarks on this clonotype: One junction end disagrees with the germline gene, perhaps due to a read error. The chain recombines TRBV3-1 with TRBJ2-1, with a possible D match to TRBD1 (6 bases). CDR3 length equals 13 residues. Germline CDR1 is LGHDT and CDR2 is YNNKEL (reference sequence). CDR3 protein: CASSRGQTTERFF. The CDR3 nucleotides are TGTGCCAGCAGCCGCGGACAGACTACTGAGCGGTTCTTC.

CDR3 in DNA: TGTGCCAGCAGCGTATCCGGGCCCCAAACCGGGCAGTACTTC. It is translated as CASSVSGPQTGQYF. The chain uses TRBV7-2 and TRBJ2-7; unclear D gene. Trimming pared 5 bases from V and 9 bases from J, leaving 20 bases between. This CDR3 comprises 14 residues. Germline CDR1 is SGHTA and CDR2 is FQGNSA.

This clonotype has a handful of counts. With a much larger clone just one base away, this may be a read error. CDR3 bases: TGCAGTGCTAGTTACGGGGGTTACTCCTACGAGCGGTACTTC. It encodes CSASYGGYSYERYF. This rearrangement joins TRBV20-1 to TRBJ2-7, with D maybe TRBD2 (6 bases). The CDR3 is made up of 14 amino acids. Germline CDR1 is DFQATT and CDR2 is SNEGSKA (reference sequence).

This clonotype appeared many times. The chain combines TRBV28 with TRBJ2-1; TRBD1 agrees at 7 bases. CDR1 and CDR2 (germline): MDHEN, SYDVKM. CDR3 size: 18 residues. Losses at the gene ends were 3 bases for V and 4 bases for J; bases not matched to a gene: 15. CDR3 nucleotide sequence: TGTGCCAGCAGTTTCCCGACAGGGAAGGGGTTCGTGTACAATGAGCAGTTCTTC. This sequence encodes CASSFPTGKGFVYNEQFF.